The rows below give T cell receptor beta chains drawn from one sample of a study of blood T cell repertoires in COVID-19. Sequenced by immunoSEQ multiplex PCR; TCRdb stores in-frame clones only, minus some. The sample holds 88,000 or so clones, 70% to 90% seen once. The material sequenced was peripheral blood. These receptors were taken from a man aged 55 to 70 with acute or convalescent COVID-19. Both conserved end residues are part of each CDR3. The order of the fields is D gene, clone size, V gene, J gene, CDR3 protein, CDR3 DNA. D genes are given only for firm matches. Where a row states a size, it is once, few, many or the class of an expanded clone; other rows omit it.

D gene: .; clone size: .; V gene: TRBV11-3; J gene: TRBJ2-3; CDR3 protein: CASSLDRTDTQYF; CDR3 DNA: TGTGCCAGCAGCTTAGATAGAACAGATACGCAGTATTTT
D gene: TRBD2; clone size: .; V gene: TRBV20-1; J gene: TRBJ2-2; CDR3 protein: CSASRSSGVGELFF; CDR3 DNA: TGCAGTGCTAGTCGTTCTAGCGGGGTGGGGGAGCTGTTTTTT
D gene: TRBD1; clone size: .; V gene: TRBV5-1; J gene: TRBJ1-2; CDR3 protein: CASSLGQGDGYTF; CDR3 DNA: TGCGCCAGCAGCTTGGGACAGGGCGATGGCTACACCTTC
D gene: .; clone size: .; V gene: TRBV10-3; J gene: TRBJ1-3; CDR3 protein: CAISGHGSGNTIYF; CDR3 DNA: TGTGCCATCAGTGGTCACGGCTCTGGAAACACCATATATTTT
D gene: TRBD1; clone size: .; V gene: TRBV3-1/TRBV3-2; J gene: TRBJ2-4; CDR3 protein: CASSQRGGAAKNIQYF; CDR3 DNA: TGTGCCAGCAGCCAACGAGGGGGCGCGGCCAAAAACATTCAGTACTTC
D gene: .; clone size: .; V gene: TRBV5-6; J gene: TRBJ1-4; CDR3 protein: CASSYESRVGEKLFF; CDR3 DNA: TGTGCCAGCAGCTATGAATCCAGGGTTGGTGAAAAACTGTTTTTT
D gene: .; clone size: .; V gene: TRBV30; J gene: TRBJ1-4; CDR3 protein: CAWSVGGENEKLFF; CDR3 DNA: TGTGCCTGGAGTGTTGGAGGGGAGAATGAAAAACTGTTTTTT
D gene: .; clone size: .; V gene: TRBV30; J gene: TRBJ2-1; CDR3 protein: CAWRSDRQEQFF; CDR3 DNA: TGTGCCTGGAGATCGGACAGACAAGAGCAGTTCTTC
D gene: TRBD1; clone size: .; V gene: TRBV6-6; J gene: TRBJ1-2; CDR3 protein: CASSNGQGARFYGYTF; CDR3 DNA: TGTGCCAGCAGTAATGGACAGGGGGCGCGGTTCTATGGCTACACCTTC
D gene: .; clone size: .; V gene: TRBV27; J gene: TRBJ2-1; CDR3 protein: CASSPGQFYNEQFF; CDR3 DNA: TGTGCCAGCAGTCCCGGACAGTTCTACAATGAGCAGTTCTTC
D gene: .; clone size: once; V gene: TRBV10-1; J gene: TRBJ1-1; CDR3 protein: CASSESGGNTEAFF; CDR3 DNA: TGCGCCAGCAGTGAATCCGGGGGGAACACTGAAGCTTTCTTT
D gene: .; clone size: .; V gene: TRBV7-3; J gene: TRBJ1-1; CDR3 protein: CASSLDGGRVTEAFF; CDR3 DNA: TGTGCCAGCAGCCTGGATGGAGGGCGCGTCACTGAAGCTTTCTTT
D gene: .; clone size: .; V gene: TRBV7-2; J gene: TRBJ2-5; CDR3 protein: CASSLRSRRETQYF; CDR3 DNA: TGTGCCAGCAGCTTACGTTCCCGGAGAGAGACCCAGTACTTC
D gene: TRBD2; clone size: .; V gene: TRBV10-1; J gene: TRBJ2-1; CDR3 protein: CASAASGRAEQFF; CDR3 DNA: TGCGCCAGCGCCGCTAGCGGGAGGGCTGAGCAGTTCTTC
D gene: .; clone size: few; V gene: TRBV2; J gene: TRBJ1-1; CDR3 protein: CASSESRVNTEAFF; CDR3 DNA: TGTGCCAGCAGTGAAAGCAGGGTGAACACTGAAGCTTTCTTT
D gene: .; clone size: .; V gene: TRBV2; J gene: TRBJ2-3; CDR3 protein: CASVRGTDTQYF; CDR3 DNA: TGTGCCAGCGTACGGGGCACAGATACGCAGTATTTT
D gene: .; clone size: .; V gene: TRBV28; J gene: TRBJ2-1; CDR3 protein: CASSVLTLIGEFF; CDR3 DNA: TGTGCCAGCAGTGTGCTCACTCTTATAGGGGAGTTCTTC
D gene: .; clone size: .; V gene: TRBV5-1; J gene: TRBJ2-7; CDR3 protein: CASSLPRVRHEQYF; CDR3 DNA: TGCGCCAGCAGCTTGCCCAGGGTTCGGCACGAGCAGTACTTC
D gene: .; clone size: once; V gene: TRBV6-5; J gene: TRBJ2-3; CDR3 protein: CASSQGFRDTQYF; CDR3 DNA: TGTGCCAGCAGTCAGGGTTTCAGAGATACGCAGTATTTT
D gene: .; clone size: .; V gene: TRBV3-1/TRBV3-2; J gene: TRBJ1-2; CDR3 protein: CASSLRQESYGYTF; CDR3 DNA: TGTGCCAGCAGCCTCCGACAGGAGTCCTATGGCTACACCTTC
D gene: .; clone size: .; V gene: TRBV6-1; J gene: TRBJ1-1; CDR3 protein: CASSEGQASAFF; CDR3 DNA: TGTGCCAGCAGTGAAGGACAGGCGTCAGCTTTCTTT
D gene: TRBD2; clone size: .; V gene: TRBV15; J gene: TRBJ2-1; CDR3 protein: CATFPGLAGGPDEQFF; CDR3 DNA: TGTGCCACTTTTCCGGGACTAGCGGGAGGGCCGGATGAGCAGTTCTTC
D gene: TRBD2; clone size: .; V gene: TRBV5-1; J gene: TRBJ2-2; CDR3 protein: CASSRTSQRGGGELFF; CDR3 DNA: TGCGCCAGCAGCCGGACTAGCCAACGCGGGGGCGGGGAGCTGTTTTTT
D gene: .; clone size: .; V gene: TRBV2; J gene: TRBJ1-3; CDR3 protein: CASSEQSVSGNTIYF; CDR3 DNA: TGTGCCAGCAGTGAGCAGTCCGTCTCTGGAAACACCATATATTTT
D gene: .; clone size: .; V gene: TRBV7-9; J gene: TRBJ1-1; CDR3 protein: CASTTGGITEAFF; CDR3 DNA: TGTGCCAGCACGACGGGGGGAATCACTGAAGCTTTCTTT
D gene: TRBD1; clone size: once; V gene: TRBV27; J gene: TRBJ2-7; CDR3 protein: CASSPSRGPYEQYF; CDR3 DNA: TGTGCCAGCAGTCCCTCCAGGGGGCCCTACGAGCAGTACTTC
D gene: TRBD1; clone size: .; V gene: TRBV6-1; J gene: TRBJ1-2; CDR3 protein: CASSETRGSGYTF; CDR3 DNA: TGTGCCAGCAGTGAAACCAGGGGGTCTGGCTACACCTTC
D gene: TRBD1; clone size: .; V gene: TRBV27; J gene: TRBJ1-6; CDR3 protein: CASRPAGTGGVGLHF; CDR3 DNA: TGTGCCAGCAGACCGGCCGGGACAGGGGGCGTCGGGCTCCACTTT
D gene: TRBD1; clone size: .; V gene: TRBV5-1; J gene: TRBJ2-7; CDR3 protein: CASSTGTDHEQYF; CDR3 DNA: TGCGCCAGCAGCACTGGGACAGACCACGAGCAGTACTTC
D gene: .; clone size: .; V gene: TRBV5-6; J gene: TRBJ1-3; CDR3 protein: CASSSRHPGNTIYF; CDR3 DNA: TGTGCCAGCAGCTCCAGGCATCCGGGAAACACCATATATTTT
D gene: TRBD1; clone size: .; V gene: TRBV5-4; J gene: TRBJ1-4; CDR3 protein: CASSLQGEVEKLFF; CDR3 DNA: TGTGCCAGCAGCCTACAGGGGGAGGTTGAAAAACTGTTTTTT
D gene: TRBD2; clone size: .; V gene: TRBV24-1; J gene: TRBJ2-1; CDR3 protein: CATSDTRTSGGKLVF; CDR3 DNA: TGTGCCACCAGTGATACAAGGACTAGCGGGGGGAAACTCGTCTTC
D gene: .; clone size: .; V gene: TRBV5-1; J gene: TRBJ1-2; CDR3 protein: CASSLAAGEKYGYTF; CDR3 DNA: TGCGCCAGCAGCTTAGCGGCAGGGGAAAAGTATGGCTACACCTTC
D gene: TRBD1; clone size: .; V gene: TRBV2; J gene: TRBJ1-2; CDR3 protein: CASTEGPGQAYGYTF; CDR3 DNA: TGTGCCAGCACGGAAGGACCGGGACAGGCCTATGGCTACACCTTC
D gene: TRBD1; clone size: .; V gene: TRBV18; J gene: TRBJ1-3; CDR3 protein: CASSPPRDRAHGNTIYF; CDR3 DNA: TGTGCCAGCTCACCACCAAGGGACAGGGCTCACGGAAACACCATATATTTT
D gene: TRBD1; clone size: .; V gene: TRBV24-1; J gene: TRBJ2-2; CDR3 protein: CATRTGKNTGELFF; CDR3 DNA: TGTGCCACCCGGACAGGGAAGAACACCGGGGAGCTGTTTTTT
D gene: TRBD1; clone size: .; V gene: TRBV11-2; J gene: TRBJ2-7; CDR3 protein: CASSRNRDRVQYF; CDR3 DNA: TGTGCCAGCAGCAGAAACCGGGACAGGGTGCAGTACTTC
D gene: TRBD2; clone size: .; V gene: TRBV30; J gene: TRBJ2-7; CDR3 protein: CAWSASSSGLQYF; CDR3 DNA: TGTGCCTGGAGTGCCTCCTCTAGCGGGTTGCAGTACTTC
D gene: TRBD2; clone size: .; V gene: TRBV6-5; J gene: TRBJ2-7; CDR3 protein: CASSSTTSGWSYEQYF; CDR3 DNA: TGTGCCAGCAGTTCCACGACTAGCGGGTGGTCCTACGAGCAGTACTTC
D gene: .; clone size: .; V gene: TRBV4-1; J gene: TRBJ1-1; CDR3 protein: CASSQGVYTEAFF; CDR3 DNA: TGCGCCAGCAGCCAAGGAGTGTACACTGAAGCTTTCTTT
D gene: .; clone size: .; V gene: TRBV7-2; J gene: TRBJ2-7; CDR3 protein: CASSLTPRVVYEQYF; CDR3 DNA: TGTGCCAGCAGCTTAACGCCCAGGGTGGTCTACGAGCAGTACTTC
D gene: TRBD2; clone size: .; V gene: TRBV5-1; J gene: TRBJ2-7; CDR3 protein: CASSLEASGRVYEQYF; CDR3 DNA: TGCGCCAGCAGCTTGGAGGCTAGCGGGAGGGTCTACGAGCAGTACTTC
D gene: .; clone size: .; V gene: TRBV7-6; J gene: TRBJ2-2; CDR3 protein: CASSSMRARTLRGELFF; CDR3 DNA: TGTGCCAGCAGCAGCATGCGGGCCCGTACCTTGAGGGGGGAGCTGTTTTTT
D gene: TRBD2; clone size: .; V gene: TRBV5-1; J gene: TRBJ2-1; CDR3 protein: CASSLVPGGLYEQFF; CDR3 DNA: TGCGCCAGCAGCTTGGTTCCGGGAGGGCTCTATGAGCAGTTCTTC
D gene: TRBD2; clone size: .; V gene: TRBV5-5; J gene: TRBJ2-7; CDR3 protein: CASSHSGLAWNLYEQYF; CDR3 DNA: TGTGCCAGCAGCCATTCGGGACTAGCTTGGAACCTTTACGAGCAGTACTTC
D gene: .; clone size: .; V gene: TRBV9; J gene: TRBJ1-2; CDR3 protein: CASSPGLVRSGGYTF; CDR3 DNA: TGTGCCAGCAGCCCTGGTCTGGTCCGATCGGGTGGCTACACCTTC
D gene: .; clone size: .; V gene: TRBV2; J gene: TRBJ1-2; CDR3 protein: CASSASRNYGYTF; CDR3 DNA: TGTGCCAGCAGTGCCAGCAGGAACTATGGCTACACCTTC
D gene: TRBD1; clone size: .; V gene: TRBV30; J gene: TRBJ1-4; CDR3 protein: CAWDRGLREKLFF; CDR3 DNA: TGTGCCTGGGACAGGGGATTGCGGGAAAAACTGTTTTTT